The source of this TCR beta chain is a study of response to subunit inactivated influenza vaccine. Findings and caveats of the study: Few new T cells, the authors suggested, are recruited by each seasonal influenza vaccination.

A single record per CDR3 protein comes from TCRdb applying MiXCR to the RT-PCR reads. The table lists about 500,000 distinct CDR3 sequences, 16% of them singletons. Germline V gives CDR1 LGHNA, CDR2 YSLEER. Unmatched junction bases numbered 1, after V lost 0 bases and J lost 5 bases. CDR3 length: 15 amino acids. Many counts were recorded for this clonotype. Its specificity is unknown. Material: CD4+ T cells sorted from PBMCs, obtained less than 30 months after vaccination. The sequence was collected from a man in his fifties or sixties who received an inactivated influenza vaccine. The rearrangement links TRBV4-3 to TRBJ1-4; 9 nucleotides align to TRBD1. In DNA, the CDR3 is TGCGCCAGCAGCCAAGAAGGGACAGGGAATGAAAAACTGTTTTTT. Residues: CASSQEGTGNEKLFF.